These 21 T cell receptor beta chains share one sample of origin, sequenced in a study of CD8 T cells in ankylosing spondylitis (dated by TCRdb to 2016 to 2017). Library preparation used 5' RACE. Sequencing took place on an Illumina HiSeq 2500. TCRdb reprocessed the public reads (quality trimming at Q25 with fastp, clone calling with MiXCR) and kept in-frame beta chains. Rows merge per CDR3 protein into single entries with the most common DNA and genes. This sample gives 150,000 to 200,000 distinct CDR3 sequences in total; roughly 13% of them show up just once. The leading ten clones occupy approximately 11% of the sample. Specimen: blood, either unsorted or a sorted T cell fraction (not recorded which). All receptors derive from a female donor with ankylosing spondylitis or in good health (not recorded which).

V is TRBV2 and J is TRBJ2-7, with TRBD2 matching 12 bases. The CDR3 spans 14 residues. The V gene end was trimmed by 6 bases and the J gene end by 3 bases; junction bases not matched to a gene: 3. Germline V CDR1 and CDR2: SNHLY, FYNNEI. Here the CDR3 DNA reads TGTGCCAGCAGAAAACTAGCGGGAGGCTACGAGCAGTACTTC. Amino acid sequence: CASRKLAGGYEQYF.

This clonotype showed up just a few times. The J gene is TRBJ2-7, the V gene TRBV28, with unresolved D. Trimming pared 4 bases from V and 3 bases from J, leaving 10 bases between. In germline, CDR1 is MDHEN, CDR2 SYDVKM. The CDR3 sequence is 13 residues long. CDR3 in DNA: TGTGCCAGCAGTTCGGGCGGTCTCTACGAGCAGTACTTC. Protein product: CASSSGGLYEQYF.

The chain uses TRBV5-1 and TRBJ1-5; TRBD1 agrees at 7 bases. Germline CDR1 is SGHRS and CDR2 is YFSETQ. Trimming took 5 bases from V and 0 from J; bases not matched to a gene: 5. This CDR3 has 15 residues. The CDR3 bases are TGCGCCAGCAGTCGAGGGACAGCTAGCAATCAGCCCCAGCATTTT. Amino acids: CASSRGTASNQPQHF.

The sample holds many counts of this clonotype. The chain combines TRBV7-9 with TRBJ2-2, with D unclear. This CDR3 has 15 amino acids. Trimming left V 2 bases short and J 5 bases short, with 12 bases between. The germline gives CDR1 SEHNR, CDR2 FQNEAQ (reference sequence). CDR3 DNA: TGTGCCAGCAGCTTAAATGAGATGGGGACCGGGGAGCTGTTTTTT. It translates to CASSLNEMGTGELFF.

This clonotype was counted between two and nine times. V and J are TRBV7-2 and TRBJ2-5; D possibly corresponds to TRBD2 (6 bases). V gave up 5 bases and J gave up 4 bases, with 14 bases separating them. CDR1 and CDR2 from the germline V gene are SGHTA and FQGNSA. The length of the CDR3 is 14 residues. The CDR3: CASSLGGAPETQYF. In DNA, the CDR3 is TGTGCCAGCAGCCTAGGAGGGGCCCCAGAGACCCAGTACTTC.

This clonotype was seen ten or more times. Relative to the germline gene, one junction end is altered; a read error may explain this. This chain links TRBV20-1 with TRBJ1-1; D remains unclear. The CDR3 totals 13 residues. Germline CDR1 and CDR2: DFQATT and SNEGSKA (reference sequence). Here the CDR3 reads CSASSMILNTEAF. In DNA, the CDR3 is TGCAGTGCTAGTAGTATGATTTTGAACACTGAAGCTTTT.

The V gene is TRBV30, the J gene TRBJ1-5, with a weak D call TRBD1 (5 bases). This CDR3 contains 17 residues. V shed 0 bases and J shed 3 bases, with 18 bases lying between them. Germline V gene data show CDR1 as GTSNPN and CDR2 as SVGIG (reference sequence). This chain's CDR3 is CAWSVFRGQGFNQPQHF. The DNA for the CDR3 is TGTGCCTGGAGTGTATTTCGCGGCCAGGGCTTCAATCAGCCCCAGCATTTT.

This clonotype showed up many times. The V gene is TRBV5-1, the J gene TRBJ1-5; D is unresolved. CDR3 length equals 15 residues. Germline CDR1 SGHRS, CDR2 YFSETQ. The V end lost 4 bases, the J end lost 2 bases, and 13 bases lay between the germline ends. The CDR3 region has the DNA TGCGCCAGCAGCGCTGACTCCCTGGGCAATCAGCCCCAGCATTTT. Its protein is CASSADSLGNQPQHF.

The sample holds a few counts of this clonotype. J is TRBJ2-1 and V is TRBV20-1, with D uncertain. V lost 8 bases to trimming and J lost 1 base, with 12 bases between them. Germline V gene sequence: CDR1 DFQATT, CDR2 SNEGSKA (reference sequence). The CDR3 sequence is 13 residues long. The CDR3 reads CSPSKASYNEQFF. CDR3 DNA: TGCAGTCCCTCGAAGGCGTCCTACAATGAGCAGTTCTTC.

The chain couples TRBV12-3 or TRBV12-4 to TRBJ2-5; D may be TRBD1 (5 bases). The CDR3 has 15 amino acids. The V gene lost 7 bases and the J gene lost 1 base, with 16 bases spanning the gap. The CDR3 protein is CASTGSEQVQETQYF. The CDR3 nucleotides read TGTGCCAGCACCGGGTCCGAACAGGTCCAAGAGACCCAGTACTTC.

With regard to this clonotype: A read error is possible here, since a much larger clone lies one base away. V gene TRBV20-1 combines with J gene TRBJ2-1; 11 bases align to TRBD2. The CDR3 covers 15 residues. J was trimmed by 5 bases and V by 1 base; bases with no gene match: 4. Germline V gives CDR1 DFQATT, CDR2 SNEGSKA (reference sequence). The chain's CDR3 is CSARGTSGPNNEQFF. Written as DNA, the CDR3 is TGCAGTGCTAGAGGGACTAGCGGGCCGAACAATGAGCAGTTCTTC.

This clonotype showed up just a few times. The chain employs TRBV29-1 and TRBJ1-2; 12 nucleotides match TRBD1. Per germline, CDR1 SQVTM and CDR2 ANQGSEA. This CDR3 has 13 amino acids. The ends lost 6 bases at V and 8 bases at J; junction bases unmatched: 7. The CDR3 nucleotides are TGCAGCGTCGGGGACAGGGGGCCAGGAGGCTACACCTTC. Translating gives CSVGDRGPGGYTF.

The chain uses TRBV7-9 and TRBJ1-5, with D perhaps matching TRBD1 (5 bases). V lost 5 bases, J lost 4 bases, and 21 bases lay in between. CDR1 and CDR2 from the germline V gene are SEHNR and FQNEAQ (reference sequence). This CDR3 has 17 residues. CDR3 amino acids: CASSPGQTGTENQPQHF. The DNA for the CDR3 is TGTGCCAGCAGCCCAGGGCAGACGGGAACGGAGAATCAGCCCCAGCATTTT.

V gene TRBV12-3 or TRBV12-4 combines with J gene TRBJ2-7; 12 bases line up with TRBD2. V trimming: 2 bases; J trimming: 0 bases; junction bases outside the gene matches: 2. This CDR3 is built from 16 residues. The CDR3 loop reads CASSLTSGRLSYEQYF. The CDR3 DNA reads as TGTGCCAGCAGTTTAACTAGCGGGAGGCTCTCCTACGAGCAGTACTTC.

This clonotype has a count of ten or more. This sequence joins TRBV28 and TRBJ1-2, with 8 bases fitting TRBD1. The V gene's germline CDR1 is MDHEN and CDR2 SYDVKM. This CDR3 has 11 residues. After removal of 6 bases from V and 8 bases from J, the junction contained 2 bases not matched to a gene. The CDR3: CASRTGEGYTF. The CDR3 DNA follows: TGTGCCAGCAGGACAGGGGAAGGCTACACCTTC.

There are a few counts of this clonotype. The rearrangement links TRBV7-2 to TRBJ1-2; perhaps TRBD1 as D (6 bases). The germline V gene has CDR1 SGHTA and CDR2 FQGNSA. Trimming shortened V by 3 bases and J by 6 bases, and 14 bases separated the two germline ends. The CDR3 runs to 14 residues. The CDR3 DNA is TGTGCCAGCAGCTTGCTTTCAGGGGATCATGGCTACACCTTC. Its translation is CASSLLSGDHGYTF.

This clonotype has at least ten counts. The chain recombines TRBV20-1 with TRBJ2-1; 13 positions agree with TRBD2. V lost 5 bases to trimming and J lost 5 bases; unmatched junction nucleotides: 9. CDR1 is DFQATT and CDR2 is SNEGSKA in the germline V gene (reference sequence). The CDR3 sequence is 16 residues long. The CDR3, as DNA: TGCAGTGCTGAAACACTAGCGGGAGGGCTTAACAATGAGCAGTTCTTC. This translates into CSAETLAGGLNNEQFF.

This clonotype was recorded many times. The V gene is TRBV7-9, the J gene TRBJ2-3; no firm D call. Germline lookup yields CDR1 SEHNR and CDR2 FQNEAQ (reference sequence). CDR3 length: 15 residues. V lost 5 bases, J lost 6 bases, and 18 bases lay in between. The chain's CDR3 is CASSPPNVGKDTQYF. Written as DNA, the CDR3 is TGTGCCAGCAGCCCGCCAAACGTCGGCAAGGATACGCAGTATTTT. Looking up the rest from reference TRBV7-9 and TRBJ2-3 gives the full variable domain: DTGVSQNPRHKITKRGQNVTFRCDPISEHNRLYWYRQTLGQGPEFLTYFQNEAQLEKSRLLSDRFSAERPKGSFSTLEIQRTEQGDSAMYLCASSPPNVGKDTQYFGPGTRLTVL.

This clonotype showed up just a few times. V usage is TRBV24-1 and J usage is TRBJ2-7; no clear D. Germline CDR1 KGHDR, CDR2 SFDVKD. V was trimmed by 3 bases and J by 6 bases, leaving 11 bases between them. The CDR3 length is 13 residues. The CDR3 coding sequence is TGTGCCACCAGTGATCCGAACCGCGGCGAGCAGTACTTC. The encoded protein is CATSDPNRGEQYF.

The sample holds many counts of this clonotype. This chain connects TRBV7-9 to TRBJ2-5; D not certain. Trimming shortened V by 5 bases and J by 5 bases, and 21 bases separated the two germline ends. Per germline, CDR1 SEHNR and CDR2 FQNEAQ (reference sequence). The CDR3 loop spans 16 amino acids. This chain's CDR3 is CASSLSTSSVGETQYF. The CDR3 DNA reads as TGTGCCAGCAGCCTATCAACTTCATCGGTAGGGGAGACCCAGTACTTC.

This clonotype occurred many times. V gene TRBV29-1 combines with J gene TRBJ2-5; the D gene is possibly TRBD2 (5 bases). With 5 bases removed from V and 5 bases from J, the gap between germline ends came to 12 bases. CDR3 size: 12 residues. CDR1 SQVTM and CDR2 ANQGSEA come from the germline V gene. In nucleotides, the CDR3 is TGCAGCGTTCTAGAGGGTACGGAGACCCAGTACTTC. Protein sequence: CSVLEGTETQYF.